The rows below give T cell receptor beta chains drawn from one sample of a study of shared clonotypes between healthy human individuals. The assay was immunoSEQ multiplex PCR, and TCRdb's table has in-frame clones only and misses some. The sample includes 2 million to 2.5 million clones, under 95% of them seen just once. The sequencing input was naive CD4+ T cells from PBMCs. All receptors derive from a man between 18 and 29 years old in good health. Some clones in this sample may be carry-over from other donors' samples. The CDR3 runs from the conserved cysteine through the conserved F or W. A D gene is named only where the DNA matches it firmly. Not all rows give a size; the values are once, few, many and, for expanded clones, a class.

d_gene	j_gene	v_gene	abundance	CDR3aa	CDR3nt
.	TRBJ1-2	TRBV18	.	CASSPSVNYGYTF	TGTGCCAGCTCACCCAGTGTTAACTATGGCTACACCTTC
.	TRBJ1-1	TRBV21-1	.	CASFSKGGLGAFF	TGTGCCTCCTTTTCGAAAGGGGGGCTGGGAGCTTTCTTT
.	TRBJ1-1	TRBV11-2	.	CASSSAGRAAGTEAFF	TGTGCCAGCAGCTCGGCCGGCAGGGCAGCGGGGACTGAAGCTTTCTTT
.	TRBJ2-1	TRBV11-2	.	CASSFEPNYNEQFF	TGTGCCAGCAGCTTCGAGCCGAACTACAATGAGCAGTTCTTC
.	TRBJ1-1	TRBV18	.	CASSPVQILGGMNTEAFF	TGTGCCAGCTCACCTGTTCAGATTCTCGGGGGCATGAACACTGAAGCTTTCTTT
.	TRBJ1-1	TRBV10-3	.	CAISEGQRTEAFF	TGTGCCATCAGTGAGGGACAACGGACTGAAGCTTTCTTT
.	TRBJ2-7	TRBV25-1	once	CAAGRGGSYEQYF	TGTGCGGCTGGTCGCGGAGGTTCCTACGAGCAGTACTTC
.	TRBJ1-1	TRBV5-6	.	CASSFSGTEAFF	TGTGCCAGCAGCTTCTCCGGGACTGAAGCTTTCTTT
.	TRBJ2-3	TRBV7-9	once	CASSLGSGSDTQYF	TGTGCCAGCAGCTTAGGTTCAGGGTCGGATACGCAGTATTTT
TRBD2	TRBJ2-7	TRBV28	.	CASSSRTSETPAYEQYF	TGTGCCAGCAGTTCCCGGACTAGCGAGACTCCTGCCTACGAGCAGTACTTC
.	TRBJ2-3	TRBV5-1	.	CASSSSGGPDTQYF	TGCGCCAGCAGCTCCTCAGGGGGGCCAGATACGCAGTATTTT
.	TRBJ2-7	TRBV27	.	CASSPTRYSYEQYF	TGTGCCAGCAGCCCGACGCGCTACTCCTACGAGCAGTACTTC
TRBD2	TRBJ2-7	TRBV6-5	.	CASSYSGLAPNYEQYF	TGTGCCAGCAGTTACTCGGGACTAGCACCGAACTACGAGCAGTACTTC
.	TRBJ2-7	TRBV28	.	CASSSLRVITYEQYF	TGTGCCAGCAGTTCCCTGAGGGTAATAACCTACGAGCAGTACTTC
.	TRBJ2-3	TRBV4-3	.	CASSQGAGDTQYF	TGCGCCAGCAGCCAAGGAGCGGGAGATACGCAGTATTTT
TRBD2	TRBJ2-1	TRBV7-7	.	CASSPGATSGPYNEQFF	TGTGCCAGCAGCCCAGGGGCGACTAGCGGGCCGTACAATGAGCAGTTCTTC
TRBD2	TRBJ2-7	TRBV5-4	.	CASSFGLDYEQYF	TGTGCCAGCAGCTTCGGACTAGACTACGAGCAGTACTTC
.	TRBJ1-2	TRBV19	.	CASSPTGVYGYTF	TGTGCCAGTAGCCCGACGGGAGTCTATGGCTACACCTTC
.	TRBJ1-5	TRBV7-3	.	CASSLEPSQPQHF	TGTGCCAGCAGCTTGGAACCGAGTCAGCCCCAGCATTTT
.	TRBJ2-7	TRBV21-1	.	CASSARGPPGEQYF	TGTGCCAGCAGCGCCCGGGGGCCACCGGGCGAGCAGTACTTC
.	TRBJ2-1	TRBV7-2	once	CASSLGAFSSYNEQFF	TGTGCCAGCAGCTTGGGCGCTTTTAGCTCCTACAATGAGCAGTTCTTC
.	TRBJ2-7	TRBV6-1	.	CASSEQGSTYEQYF	TGTGCCAGCAGTGAACAGGGTTCCACCTACGAGCAGTACTTC
.	TRBJ2-7	TRBV19	.	CASPQGGLADPYYEQYF	TGTGCCAGCCCACAGGGAGGGCTAGCGGACCCGTACTACGAGCAGTACTTC
TRBD2	TRBJ2-5	TRBV7-2	once	CASGLQAGAQETQYF	TGTGCCAGCGGCTTACAAGCGGGAGCCCAAGAGACCCAGTACTTC
.	TRBJ1-4	TRBV4-1	.	CASSPQDGPNEKLFF	TGCGCCAGCAGCCCCCAGGACGGTCCTAATGAAAAACTGTTTTTT
.	TRBJ1-5	TRBV6-6	.	CASSRLGGVVNQPQHF	TGTGCCAGCAGTCGCCTTGGGGGGGTCGTAAATCAGCCCCAGCATTTT
.	TRBJ2-7	TRBV5-1	.	CASSVVGGSDEQYF	TGCGCCAGCAGCGTGGTTGGAGGGAGCGACGAGCAGTACTTC
.	TRBJ1-1	TRBV9	.	CASSPGQPWSEAFF	TGTGCCAGCAGCCCCGGACAGCCTTGGAGTGAAGCTTTCTTT
.	TRBJ2-5	TRBV28	.	CASSLSVGVETQYF	TGTGCCAGCAGTTTATCGGTGGGCGTAGAGACCCAGTACTTC
.	TRBJ2-6	TRBV7-2	once	CASSSDPVSGANVLTF	TGTGCCAGCAGCTCCGACCCCGTTTCTGGGGCCAACGTCCTGACTTTC
.	TRBJ1-2	TRBV6-5	.	CASSIDSNYGYTF	TGTGCCAGCAGTATAGACAGCAACTATGGCTACACCTTC
.	TRBJ2-3	TRBV7-2	.	CASSLSRASQADTQYF	TGTGCCAGCAGCCTGTCCCGGGCCTCTCAGGCCGATACGCAGTATTTT
TRBD2	TRBJ2-1	TRBV5-1	.	CASSPRTSGGYNEQFF	TGCGCCAGCAGCCCGAGGACTAGCGGGGGGTACAATGAGCAGTTCTTC
.	TRBJ1-5	TRBV28	.	CASSPDRGSNQPQHF	TGTGCCAGCAGTCCGGACAGAGGGAGCAATCAGCCCCAGCATTTT
.	TRBJ2-7	TRBV6-6	.	CASTLDTTGYEQYF	TGTGCCAGCACGTTAGACACCACAGGGTACGAGCAGTACTTC
TRBD1	TRBJ2-7	TRBV5-1	.	CASSVEGQLHEQYF	TGCGCCAGCAGCGTAGAGGGACAGCTCCACGAGCAGTACTTC
.	TRBJ1-2	TRBV6-1	.	CASSERSNYGYTF	TGTGCCAGCAGTGAACGCAGTAACTATGGCTACACCTTC
TRBD2	TRBJ2-1	TRBV29-1	once	CSGRLAGNNEQFF	TGCAGCGGGAGACTAGCGGGTAACAATGAGCAGTTCTTC
.	TRBJ1-2	TRBV14	.	CASSQVSGNANYGYTF	TGTGCCAGCAGCCAAGTATCGGGAAATGCTAACTATGGCTACACCTTC